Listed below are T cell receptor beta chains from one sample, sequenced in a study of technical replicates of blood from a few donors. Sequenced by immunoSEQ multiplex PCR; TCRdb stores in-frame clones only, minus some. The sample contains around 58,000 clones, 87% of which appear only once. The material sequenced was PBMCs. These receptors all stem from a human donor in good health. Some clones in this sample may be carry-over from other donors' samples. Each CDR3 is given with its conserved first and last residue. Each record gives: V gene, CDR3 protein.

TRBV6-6 CASSKQGGNEKLFF
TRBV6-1 CASSGGGSTPGELFF
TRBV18 CASSPGTNYEQYF
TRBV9 CASSVVSTGYEQYF
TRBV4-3 CASSQGVKWRDRRSDEQFF
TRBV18 CASSPATGNTEAFF
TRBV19 CASSIYSLAGVRETQYF
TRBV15 CATSRDVNQPQHF
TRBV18 CASSPLTGTDNYGYTF
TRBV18 CASSPQGWGSPLHF
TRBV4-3 CASSQLRGSGTGELFF
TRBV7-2 CASSLGLGAYEQYF
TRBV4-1 CASSKSSGGIETQYF
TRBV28 CASSLGRGGAYNEQFF
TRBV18 CASSPTGTSEQYF
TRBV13 CASSGRGYGYTF
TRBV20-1 CSASSGNGYTF
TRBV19 CASSIDRGKYEQYF
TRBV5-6 CASSKTGGGQPQHF
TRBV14 CASSQEQGVSPLHF
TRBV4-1 CASSQGAGHNQPQHF
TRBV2 CASSLFRGDFGELFF
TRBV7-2 CASSFGGAGNSPLHF
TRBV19 CASSENSASWGDTQYF
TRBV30 CAWSVQFWPQHF
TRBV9 CASSGGNGRNEQYF
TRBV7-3 CASSLGSASGPGELFF
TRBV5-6 CASSLGAGGYNEQFF
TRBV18 CASSPRTGWDTEAFF
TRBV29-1 CSVARSGRNNEQFF
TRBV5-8 CASSFTSGGWPRETQYF
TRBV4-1 CASSQADFLGTGYNEQFF
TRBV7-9 CASSRMTGAVGEAFF
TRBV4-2 CASSQELADYNEQFF
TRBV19 CASSIGWRGGNSPLHF
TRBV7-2 CASSLGDHKASGVGYEQYF
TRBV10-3 CAISRGSSGNTIYF
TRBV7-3 CASSRLAAYNEQFF
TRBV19 CASSRAHYGYTF
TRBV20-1 CSASSYSEQYF
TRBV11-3 CASSLDGLAGEQYF
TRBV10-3 CAISEVRGGDNSPLHF